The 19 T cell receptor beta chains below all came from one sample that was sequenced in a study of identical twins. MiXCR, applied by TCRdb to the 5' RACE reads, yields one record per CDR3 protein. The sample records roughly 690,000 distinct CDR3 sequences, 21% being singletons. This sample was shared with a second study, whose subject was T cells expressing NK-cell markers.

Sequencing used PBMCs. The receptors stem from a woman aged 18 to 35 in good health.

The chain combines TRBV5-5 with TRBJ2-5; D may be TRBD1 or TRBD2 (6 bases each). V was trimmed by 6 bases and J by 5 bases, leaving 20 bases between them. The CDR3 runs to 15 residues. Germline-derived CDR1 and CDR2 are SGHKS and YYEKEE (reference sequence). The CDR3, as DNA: TGTGCCAGCACCTCAGAGGGGGAGGCCCCGGAGACCCAGTACTTC. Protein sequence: CASTSEGEAPETQYF.

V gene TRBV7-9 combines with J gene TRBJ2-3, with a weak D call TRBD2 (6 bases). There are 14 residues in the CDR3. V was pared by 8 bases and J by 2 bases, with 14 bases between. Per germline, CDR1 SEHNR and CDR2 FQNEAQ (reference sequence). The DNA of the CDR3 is TGTGCCAGCCGCCCCGGGAGCCCCACAGATACGCAGTATTTT. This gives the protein CASRPGSPTDTQYF.

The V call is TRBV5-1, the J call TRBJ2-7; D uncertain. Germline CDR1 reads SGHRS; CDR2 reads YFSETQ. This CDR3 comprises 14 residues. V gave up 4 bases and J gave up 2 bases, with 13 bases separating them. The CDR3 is CASSPTLGTYEQYF. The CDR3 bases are TGCGCCAGCAGCCCGACCCTCGGCACCTACGAGCAGTACTTC.

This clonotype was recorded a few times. The CDR3 is CASSLPIGGNEQFF. The CDR3 coding sequence is TGTGCCAGCTCACTTCCGATAGGGGGCAATGAGCAGTTCTTC. This chain links TRBV18 with TRBJ2-1, with D perhaps matching TRBD1 (6 bases). V dropped 4 bases and J dropped 6 bases, with 13 bases sitting between them. The germline CDR1 and CDR2 sequences are KGHSH and LQKENI. The CDR3 runs to 14 residues.

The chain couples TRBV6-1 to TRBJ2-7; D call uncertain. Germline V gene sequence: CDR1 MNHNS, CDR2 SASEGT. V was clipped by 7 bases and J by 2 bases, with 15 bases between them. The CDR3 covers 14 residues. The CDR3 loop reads CASTPAGFTYEQYF. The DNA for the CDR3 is TGTGCCAGCACTCCCGCCGGGTTTACCTACGAGCAGTACTTC.

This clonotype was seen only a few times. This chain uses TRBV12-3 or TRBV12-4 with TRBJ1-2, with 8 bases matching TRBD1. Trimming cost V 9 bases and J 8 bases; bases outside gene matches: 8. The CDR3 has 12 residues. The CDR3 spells CASRDRSGGYTF. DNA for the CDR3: TGTGCCAGTAGGGACAGGTCGGGCGGCTACACCTTC.

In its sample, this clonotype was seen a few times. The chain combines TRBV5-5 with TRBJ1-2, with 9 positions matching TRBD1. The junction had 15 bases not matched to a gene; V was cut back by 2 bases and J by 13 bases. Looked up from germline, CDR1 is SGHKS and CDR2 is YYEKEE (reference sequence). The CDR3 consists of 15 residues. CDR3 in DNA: TGTGCCAGCAGCTTTACCGGGACAGGGACGCCTACGGGCACCTTC. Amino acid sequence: CASSFTGTGTPTGTF.

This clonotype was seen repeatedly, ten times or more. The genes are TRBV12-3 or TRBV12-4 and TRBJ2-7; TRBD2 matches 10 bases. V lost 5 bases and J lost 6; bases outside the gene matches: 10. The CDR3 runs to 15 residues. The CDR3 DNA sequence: TGTGCCAGCAGTGGGGCGGGACTAGCGTCCGTCGAGCAGTACTTC. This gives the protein CASSGAGLASVEQYF.

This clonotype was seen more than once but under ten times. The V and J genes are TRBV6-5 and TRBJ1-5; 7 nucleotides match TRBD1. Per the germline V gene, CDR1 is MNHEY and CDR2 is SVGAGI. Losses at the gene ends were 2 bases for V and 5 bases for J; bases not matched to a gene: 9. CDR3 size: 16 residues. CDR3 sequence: CASSYGRPTGDQPQHF. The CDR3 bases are TGTGCCAGCAGTTACGGCCGCCCAACAGGGGATCAGCCCCAGCATTTT.

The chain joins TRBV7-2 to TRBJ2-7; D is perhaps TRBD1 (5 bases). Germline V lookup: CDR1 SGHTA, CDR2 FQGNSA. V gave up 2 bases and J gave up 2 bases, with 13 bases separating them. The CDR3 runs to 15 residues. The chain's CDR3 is CASSLSAGQAYEQYF. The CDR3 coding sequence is TGTGCCAGCAGCTTATCGGCAGGGCAAGCCTACGAGCAGTACTTC.

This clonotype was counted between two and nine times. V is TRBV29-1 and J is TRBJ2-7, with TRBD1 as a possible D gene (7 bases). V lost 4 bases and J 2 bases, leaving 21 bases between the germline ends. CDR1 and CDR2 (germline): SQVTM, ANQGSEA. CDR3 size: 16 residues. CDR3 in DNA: TGCAGCGTTGGAAGGGGGGTGGGACAGAGAACCTACGAGCAGTACTTC. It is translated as CSVGRGVGQRTYEQYF.

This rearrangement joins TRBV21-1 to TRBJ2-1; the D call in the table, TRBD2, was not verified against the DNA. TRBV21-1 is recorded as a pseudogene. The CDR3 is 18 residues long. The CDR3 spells CASSKGGSGGPSYNEQFF. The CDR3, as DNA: TGTGCCAGCAGCAAAGGAGGGAGCGGGGGTCCCTCCTACAATGAGCAGTTCTTC.

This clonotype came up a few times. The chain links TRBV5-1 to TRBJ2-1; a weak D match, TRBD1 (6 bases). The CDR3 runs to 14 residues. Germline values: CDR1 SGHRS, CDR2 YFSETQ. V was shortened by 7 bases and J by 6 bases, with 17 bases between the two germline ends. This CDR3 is CASADPGHVNEQFF. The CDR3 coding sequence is TGCGCCAGCGCCGACCCGGGACACGTCAATGAGCAGTTCTTC.

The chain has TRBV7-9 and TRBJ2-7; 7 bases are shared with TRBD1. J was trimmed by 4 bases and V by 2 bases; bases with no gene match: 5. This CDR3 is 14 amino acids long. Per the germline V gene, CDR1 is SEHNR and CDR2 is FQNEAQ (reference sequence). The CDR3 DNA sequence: TGTGCCAGCAGCTTACTAGACAGGGAATACGAGCAGTACTTC. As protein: CASSLLDREYEQYF.

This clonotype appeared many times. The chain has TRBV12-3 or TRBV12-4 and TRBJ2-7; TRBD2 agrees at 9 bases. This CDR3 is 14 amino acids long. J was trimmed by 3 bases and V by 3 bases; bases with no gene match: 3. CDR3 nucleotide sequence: TGTGCCAGCAGTTTTGGAGCGGGAGGCTACGAGCAGTACTTC. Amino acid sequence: CASSFGAGGYEQYF.

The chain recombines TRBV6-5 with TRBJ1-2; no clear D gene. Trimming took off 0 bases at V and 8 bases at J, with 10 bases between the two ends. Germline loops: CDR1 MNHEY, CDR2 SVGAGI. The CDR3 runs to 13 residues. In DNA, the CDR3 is TGTGCCAGCAGTTACTCTACGCGGTGGGGCTACACCTTC. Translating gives CASSYSTRWGYTF.

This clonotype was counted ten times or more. Written as DNA, the CDR3 is TGTGCCAGCAGTTGGGACAGGGGGTACAATGAGCAGTTCTTC. Its protein product is CASSWDRGYNEQFF. The chain carries TRBV12-3 or TRBV12-4 and TRBJ2-1; TRBD1 agrees at 11 bases. J lost 4 bases, V lost 4 bases, and 0 bases had no gene match. The CDR3 length is 14 residues.

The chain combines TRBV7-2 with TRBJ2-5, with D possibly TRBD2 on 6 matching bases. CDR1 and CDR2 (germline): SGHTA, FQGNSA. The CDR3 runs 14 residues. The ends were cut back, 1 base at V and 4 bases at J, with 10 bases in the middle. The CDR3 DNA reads TGTGCCAGCAGCTTAGGACCGCGGGGAGAGACCCAGTACTTC. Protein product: CASSLGPRGETQYF.

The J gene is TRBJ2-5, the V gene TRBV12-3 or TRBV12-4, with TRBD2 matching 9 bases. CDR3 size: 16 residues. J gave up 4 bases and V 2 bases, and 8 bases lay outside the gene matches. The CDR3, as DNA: TGTGCCAGCAGTTTAATCCTAGCGGGGAATTCAGAGACCCAGTACTTC. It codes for CASSLILAGNSETQYF.